The TCR beta chain under discussion was sequenced for a study of Graves' ophthalmopathy and Graves' hyperthyroidism. Study outcomes and limitations: Discrimination between ophthalmopathy and stable hyperthyroidism by a 13-signature model showed about 89% sensitivity and about 80% specificity. The model reached 70.59% sensitivity and roughly 72% specificity for predicting ophthalmopathy progression. Blood also held most thyroid clonotypes expanded above 0.001 frequency.

Germline lookup yields CDR1 SNHLY and CDR2 FYNNEI. V lost 5 bases, J lost 2 bases, and 9 bases lay in between. The CDR3 covers 14 residues. Amplification of TCR beta CDR3 regions used RNA transcripts. RT-PCR in the first round used HTBI primers; a second-round multiplex PCR followed. TCRdb used MiXCR to reprocess the multiplex PCR reads, holding one entry per CDR3 protein. Among about 550,000 distinct CDR3 sequences listed, less than 40% were seen once. For this clonotype: Antigen unknown.

Sequences were obtained from peripheral blood or thyroid tissue (not recorded which). The clonotype comes from an adult man with Graves' hyperthyroidism. The V gene is TRBV2, the J gene TRBJ2-2; D is unclear. CDR3 sequence reads: CASSPPDNTGELFF. CDR3 nucleotide sequence: TGTGCCAGCAGTCCCCCGGATAACACCGGGGAGCTGTTTTTT.